What follows are 2 T cell receptor beta chains derived from one specimen sequenced in a study of blood T cells in healthy people across ages. Primers used in a second PCR of about 6 to 11 cycles were a sample-barcoded 5' primer and a J-beta primer mix. A single record per CDR3 protein comes from TCRdb applying MiXCR to the 5' RACE reads. The table lists about a million distinct CDR3 sequences, around 49% of them singletons, with 10% to 15% in the top ten. The sample was blood. The receptors originated from a man in his thirties or forties in good health.

This clonotype was found a few times. This chain connects TRBV27 to TRBJ1-2; no firm D call. Germline values: CDR1 MNHEY, CDR2 SMNVEV (reference sequence). The CDR3 runs to 13 residues. V dropped 2 bases and J dropped 3 bases, with 7 bases sitting between them. For the CDR3, the DNA is TGTGCCAGCAGTTTAAAGGAGGACTATGGCTACACCTTC. This sequence encodes CASSLKEDYGYTF.

The chain links TRBV12-3 or TRBV12-4 to TRBJ1-2; perhaps TRBD1 as D (5 bases). CDR3 length: 14 amino acids. V was pared by 3 bases and J by 10 bases, with 18 bases between. The CDR3 protein is CASSFVSGRRAYTF. The CDR3 DNA is TGTGCCAGCAGTTTTGTCTCGGGACGGAGAGCCTACACCTTC.